This T cell receptor (beta chain) was recovered during a study of human T cells and chemical hapten exposure (dated by TCRdb to the early 2020s). Describing the broader study: For sensitization, 2% DPC in acetone was applied to a roughly 2 cm by roughly 2 cm area of upper inner arm skin. Blood samples were taken from patients before sensitization (week 0) and then at 2, 6 and about 24 weeks after DPC sensitization. Patch testing on the upper back used Finn chambers containing 0.01% DPC, with scoring done after 6 days according to International Contact Dermatitis Research Group standards. Patients additionally received weekly therapeutic DPC doses to the scalp throughout the approximately 22-week study period. Libraries were pooled for sequencing, and per-sample TCR yields varied mainly because of small differences in library volumes within the pool. Around 30 alopecia patients provided blood for TCR sequencing at one to four time points (pre-sensitization, 2, 6 and 24 weeks). In alopecia patients, the study followed how the peripheral blood TCR repertoire changed in vivo over primary and secondary sensitization to diphenylcyclopropenone (DPC), a hapten. The patient cohort, mostly female, included alopecia areata with under or over 50% scalp involvement, alopecia totalis and alopecia universalis.

Broad study findings and their caveats: The number of TCRs above 1 in 1000 frequency did not change with DPC sensitization; there was no evidence of global repertoire structure alterations. Patch test score correlated positively with the number of PT1 expanded TCRs, reaching significance at thresholds 8, 16 and 32 but not at 4. Because all patients had alopecia, a presumed autoimmune disease, the immune response of the patients might differ from that of healthy individuals. Significantly more large CDR3 similarity clusters were formed by expanded TCRs than by pre-sensitization or healthy control sets, consistent with antigen-driven responses. Repeated subsampling changed both the strength of the expansion versus patch-test correlation and the threshold at which that correlation became significant.

Library creation used RACE. The instrument was a NextSeq 500. During library preparation, unique molecular identifiers were attached to individual cDNA molecules so that TCRs could be counted quantitatively and reproducibly. Both TCR alpha and TCR beta chains were sequenced from each blood RNA sample. In the original analysis: Samples had a median of roughly 87,000 TCRs, with a range from roughly 23,224 to 750,000. V, J and CDR3 annotation of the TCR reads was carried out using the Decombinator software suite. Every sample was subsampled to the same number of TCRs (28,000) for the PS versus PT1 abundance plots. TCRs were defined as expanded if absent before sensitization and observed at least eight times at the 2-week time point. The public reads were run again by TCRdb, first through fastp at Q25 and then through MiXCR, and only productive beta chains were kept. Each entry is one CDR3 protein sequence, shown with its most common DNA and genes. TCRdb, not the original authors, processed these V and J calls. The sample table contains about 49,000 distinct CDR3 sequences; only one count was recorded for less than 10% of them. The ten largest clones take up less than 5% of the sample.

Concerning this clonotype itself: No antigen is known for it. The record has no base qualities; no much larger clone is one base away.

Read against the paper, the sample's time point label means: patch test 1, 2 weeks after DPC sensitization. In the paper's terms, the treatment or condition label means: therapeutic diphenylcyclopropenone sensitization with weekly scalp DPC. At every patch-test visit, the blood draw took place before the patch test was put on. Patients were considered eligible if aged 18 to 70, diagnosed with alopecia and deemed suitable for DPC therapy, and patients were excluded if pregnant. Unfractionated whole blood was collected in Tempus Blood RNA tubes, and total RNA was extracted from that blood. Trimming removed 5 bases from V and 6 bases from J, leaving 18 bases between the germline ends. Taken from cysteine to phenylalanine, the CDR3 has 15 residues. Solely the CDR3 DNA is kept, with 45 bases framed from the first base. CDR1 and CDR2 (SGDLS, YYNGEE) derive from the germline V gene.

This receptor was identified in a woman in her fifties or sixties with alopecia areata. Some clones in this sample may be carry-over from other donors' samples. The sample in question was whole blood, obtained in connection with sensitization to the hapten diphenylcyclopropenone (DPC). The chain is encoded by TRBV9 joined to TRBJ2-1; a tentative D call is TRBD2 (5 bases match). This receptor carries the CDR3 CASSEGRVAGNEQFF. The bases read TGTGCCAGCAGTGAAGGGAGAGTGGCTGGCAATGAGCAGTTCTTC.